These 10 T cell receptor beta chains came from one sample sequenced in a study of graft-versus-host responses after intestinal transplantation. Profiling relied on immunoSEQ multiplex PCR, and the TCRdb table lists in-frame clones only, not all of them. The sample contains more than 50,000 clones, more than 75% of which appear only once. Sequences were derived from PBMCs, sampled about 120 days after intestinal transplantation. The receptors were sampled from a human patient who received an intestinal transplant, so some T cells may come from the graft donor.

The chain is built from TRBV7-9 and TRBJ1-1, with 7 positions matching TRBD1. CDR1 and CDR2 from the germline V gene are SEHNR and FQNEAQ (reference sequence). The J segment lost 2 bases and the V segment lost 4 bases, leaving 16 bases of the junction unmatched. This CDR3 contains 18 residues. In nucleotides, the CDR3 is TGTGCCAGCAGCTCACCGCTAATCGGGACAGAGACCAACACTGAAGCTTTCTTT. It encodes CASSSPLIGTETNTEAFF. Together with reference TRBV7-9 and TRBJ1-1, the CDR3 gives the full variable domain: DTGVSQNPRHKITKRGQNVTFRCDPISEHNRLYWYRQTLGQGPEFLTYFQNEAQLEKSRLLSDRFSAERPKGSFSTLEIQRTEQGDSAMYLCASSSPLIGTETNTEAFFGQGTRLTVV.

The chain uses TRBV6-1 and TRBJ2-7; D gene uncertain. Trimming took 3 bases from V and 3 from J, leaving 3 bases between them. The CDR3 sequence is 11 residues long. CDR1 MNHNS and CDR2 SASEGT come from the germline V gene. The DNA for the CDR3 is TGTGCCAGCAGTGACCTCTACGAGCAGTACTTC. It is translated as CASSDLYEQYF.

To note about this clone: The sample has other DNA sequences that encode this CDR3 too. The V call is TRBV9, the J call TRBJ2-7; 7 bases agree with TRBD1. The germline CDR1 and CDR2 sequences are SGDLS and YYNGEE. The length of the CDR3 is 16 residues. Trimming at V came to 3 bases and at J to 2 bases, leaving 11 bases not matched to a gene. Written as DNA, the CDR3 is TGTGCCAGCAGCGGGAGAAGGGGACAGATAACCTACGAGCAGTACTTC. This translates into CASSGRRGQITYEQYF. Together with reference TRBV9 and TRBJ2-7, the CDR3 gives the full variable domain: DSGVTQTPKHLITATGQRVTLRCSPRSGDLSVYWYQQSLDQGLQFLIQYYNGEERAKGNILERFSAQQFPDLHSELNLSSLELGDSALYFCASSGRRGQITYEQYFGPGTRLTVT.

V is TRBV15 and J is TRBJ1-1; a possible D gene is TRBD1 (5 bases). Trimming removed 0 bases at V and 6 bases at J, with 14 bases between. The CDR3 length is 15 residues. Germline values: CDR1 LNHNV, CDR2 YYDKDF (reference sequence). The CDR3 coding sequence is TGTGCCACCAGCAGAGATTGGCAGGGTAGGGCTGAAGCTTTCTTT. Its protein product is CATSRDWQGRAEAFF.

V is TRBV28 and J is TRBJ1-1; 7 nucleotides match TRBD1. The J segment lost 12 bases and the V segment lost 8 bases, leaving 15 bases of the junction unmatched. The V gene's germline CDR1 is MDHEN and CDR2 SYDVKM. This CDR3 spans 13 amino acids. The CDR3 here is CASSHPMDRRSFF. The DNA for the CDR3 is TGTGCCAGCTCCCACCCCATGGACAGGCGCTCTTTCTTT.

V gene TRBV6-5 combines with J gene TRBJ2-4; D is unresolved. CDR1 MNHEY and CDR2 SVGAGI come from the germline V gene. Trimming pared 6 bases from V and 0 bases from J, leaving 12 bases between. The CDR3 is 15 amino acids. CDR3 sequence: CASSPAYLAKNIQYF. CDR3 nucleotide sequence: TGTGCCAGCAGCCCTGCTTATCTAGCCAAAAACATTCAGTACTTC.

J is TRBJ2-1 and V is TRBV5-1, with D uncertain. Germline V gene data show CDR1 as SGHRS and CDR2 as YFSETQ. The CDR3 covers 13 residues. V was trimmed by 0 bases and J by 8 bases, leaving 9 bases between them. CDR3 protein: CASSLAPGDEQFF. The CDR3 coding sequence is TGCGCCAGCAGCTTGGCCCCCGGCGATGAGCAGTTCTTC.

The chain joins TRBV28 to TRBJ2-5; D is ambiguous. The J call is in doubt because the DNA end fits TRBJ2-7 better. The CDR3 extends over 10 amino acids. Germline-derived CDR1 and CDR2 are MDHEN and SYDVKM. The DNA for the CDR3 is TGTGCCAGCAGTTTATACGAGCAGTACTTC. It specifies CASSLYEQYF.

The DNA of the CDR3 is TGTGCCAGCAGTTTCGGAAGCGCCTACGAGCAGTACTTC. It is translated as CASSFGSAYEQYF. The chain recombines TRBV28 with TRBJ2-7, with D unresolved. The CDR3 sequence is 13 residues long. CDR1 is MDHEN, CDR2 SYDVKM, per germline. V dropped 3 bases and J dropped 2 bases, with 8 bases sitting between them.

The rearrangement links TRBV7-9 to TRBJ2-7; tentatively, D is TRBD1 (6 bases). V gave up 2 bases and J gave up 3 bases, with 14 bases separating them. The CDR3 contains 15 residues. Germline V gene data show CDR1 as SEHNR and CDR2 as FQNEAQ (reference sequence). This CDR3 is CASSLQRDTSYEQYF. The CDR3, as DNA: TGTGCCAGCAGCTTACAGAGGGACACTAGCTACGAGCAGTACTTC.